Listed here are 25 T cell receptor beta chains from one sample, sequenced in a study of cytomegalovirus exposure and HLA in healthy donors. Vbeta (60) and Jbeta (13) primers were used in the PCR. TCRdb's copy holds only in-frame clones and misses some; the assay was immunoSEQ multiplex PCR. The sample carries over 70,000 clones, 80% recorded once. The specimen was PBMCs. The receptors were gathered from a woman aged 45-65 years in good health and CMV-seropositive.

V usage is TRBV7-3 and J usage is TRBJ2-1; TRBD2 matches at 7 bases. V shed 6 bases and J 1 base; nucleotides not matched to a gene: 6. Germline lookup yields CDR1 SGHTA and CDR2 FQGTGA. The length of the CDR3 is 15 residues. The CDR3 nucleotides read TGTGCCAGCAGTTACTATAGCGGGTCCTACAATGAGCAGTTCTTC. Amino acids: CASSYYSGSYNEQFF.

V and J are TRBV5-4 and TRBJ2-2; D not certain. Germline V gives CDR1 SGHNT, CDR2 YYREEE (reference sequence). V lost 2 bases and J 2 bases, leaving 10 bases between the germline ends. This CDR3 spans 15 amino acids. This CDR3 is CASSFDNRNTGELFF. In nucleotides, the CDR3 is TGTGCCAGCAGCTTTGACAACCGAAACACCGGGGAGCTGTTTTTT.

This sequence joins TRBV5-1 and TRBJ2-2; D perhaps matches TRBD1 (5 bases). The CDR3 runs to 14 residues. V dropped 0 bases and J dropped 5 bases, with 8 bases sitting between them. Germline lookup yields CDR1 SGHRS and CDR2 YFSETQ. This chain's CDR3 is CASSLGGLTGELFF. In DNA form, the CDR3 reads TGCGCCAGCAGCTTGGGGGGCCTTACCGGGGAGCTGTTTTTT. Complete variable domain (other parts from reference TRBV5-1 and TRBJ2-2): KAGVTQTPRYLIKTRGQQVTLSCSPISGHRSVSWYQQTPGQGLQFLFEYFSETQRNKGNFPGRFSGRQFSNSRSEMNVSTLELGDSALYLCASSLGGLTGELFFGEGSRLTVL.

The chain has TRBV18 and TRBJ1-4; the D gene is possibly TRBD1 (6 bases). Germline CDR1 is KGHSH and CDR2 is LQKENI. The CDR3 length is 15 residues. Deletions cut 0 bases from V and 6 bases from J, with 11 bases between. The CDR3 DNA reads TGTGCCAGCTCACCACCCGCAGGGGCTTATGAAAAACTGTTTTTT. Its translation is CASSPPAGAYEKLFF.

CDR3 in amino acids: CASSINSNTGELFF. The CDR3 DNA reads TGTGCCAGTAGTATAAACAGTAACACCGGGGAGCTGTTTTTT. The V call is TRBV19, the J call TRBJ2-2; D is uncertain. The CDR3 contains 14 residues. V gave up 2 bases and J gave up 2 bases, with 6 bases separating them. The V gene's germline CDR1 is LNHDA and CDR2 SQIVND (reference sequence).

The chain uses TRBV2 and TRBJ2-3; D not certain. Germline V gene lookup returns CDR1 SNHLY and CDR2 FYNNEI. The V end was cut by 6 bases, the J end by 4 bases, with 8 bases between. The CDR3 spans 12 residues. The DNA of the CDR3 is TGTGCCAGCAGAAGCCTAGCAGATACGCAGTATTTT. Its protein product is CASRSLADTQYF. Variable domain in full (rest from reference TRBV2 and TRBJ2-3): EPEVTQTPSHQVTQMGQEVILRCVPISNHLYFYWYRQILGQKVEFLVSFYNNEISEKSEIFDDQFSVERPDGSNFTLKIRSTKLEDSAMYFCASRSLADTQYFGPGTRLTVL.

In this sample, this clone turned up once. The junction departs from the called germline gene at one end, perhaps through a read error. Additional DNA sequences in this sample encode the identical CDR3. The chain recombines TRBV7-9 with TRBJ2-1; D may be TRBD2 (6 bases). In germline, CDR1 is SEHNR, CDR2 FQNEAQ (reference sequence). CDR3 size: 14 residues. Written as DNA, the CDR3 is TGCGCCAGCTCCCCGGGGGACCACTACAATGAGCAGTTCTTC. Protein: CASSPGDHYNEQFF.

This chain links TRBV30 with TRBJ2-5, with 11 bases fitting TRBD1. CDR3 length: 14 residues. CDR1 is GTSNPN, CDR2 SVGIG, per germline (reference sequence). With 1 base clipped from V and 5 bases from J, the junction kept 3 bases outside the gene matches. The CDR3 is CAWSGTGGAETQYF. CDR3 DNA sequence: TGTGCCTGGAGTGGGACAGGGGGCGCGGAGACCCAGTACTTC.

The chain uses TRBV18 and TRBJ1-3; TRBD1 is a possible D gene (5 bases). Deletions cut 3 bases from V and 9 bases from J, with 15 bases between. This CDR3 is built from 14 residues. Looked up from germline, CDR1 is KGHSH and CDR2 is LQKENI. Written as DNA, the CDR3 is TGTGCCAGCTCACCTCCGGCAGGGCAGGGCACCATATATTTT. This gives the protein CASSPPAGQGTIYF.

The chain combines TRBV5-4 with TRBJ1-5, with a weak D call TRBD1 (5 bases). Germline CDR1 SGHNT, CDR2 YYREEE (reference sequence). The CDR3 runs to 13 residues. Between the trimmed V and J ends, which lost 2 bases and 3 bases, there was a span of 6 bases. This CDR3 reads CASSLGVNQPQHF. DNA for the CDR3: TGTGCCAGCAGCTTAGGGGTCAATCAGCCCCAGCATTTT.

The chain couples TRBV7-6 to TRBJ2-1, with D maybe TRBD2 (6 bases). In germline, CDR1 is SGHVS, CDR2 FNYEAQ. This CDR3 is built from 15 residues. V dropped 5 bases and J dropped 6 bases, with 17 bases sitting between them. CDR3 sequence reads: CASSPPPGTPNEQFF. The CDR3 region has the DNA TGTGCCAGCAGCCCTCCACCCGGGACTCCCAATGAGCAGTTCTTC.

The chain has TRBV6-4 and TRBJ1-1; no clear D. Germline values: CDR1 MRHNA, CDR2 SNTAGT. Trimming pared 2 bases from V and 8 bases from J, leaving 12 bases between. The CDR3 is made up of 13 amino acids. CDR3 loop: CASSDGPPGEAFF. In DNA, the CDR3 is TGTGCCAGCAGTGACGGGCCCCCTGGGGAAGCTTTCTTT.

The sample holds a few counts of this clone. The genes are TRBV5-1 and TRBJ2-7; D uncertain. This CDR3 comprises 13 residues. Germline V gene lookup returns CDR1 SGHRS and CDR2 YFSETQ. V lost 0 bases, J lost 6 bases, and 10 bases lay in between. This CDR3 is CASSLGQDGEQYV. The CDR3 DNA reads TGCGCCAGCAGCTTGGGACAAGACGGCGAGCAGTACGTC.

The chain recombines TRBV30 with TRBJ2-1; D not certain. Trimming cost V 0 bases and J 8 bases, with 8 bases left between them. The germline V gene has CDR1 GTSNPN and CDR2 SVGIG (reference sequence). The CDR3 totals 12 residues. The CDR3 DNA reads as TGTGCCTGGAGTGTACTCCACGATGAGCAGTTCTTC. This sequence encodes CAWSVLHDEQFF.

The V gene is TRBV12-5, the J gene TRBJ2-5; 9 positions agree with TRBD2. The CDR3 loop spans 14 amino acids. Per the germline V gene, CDR1 is LGHNT and CDR2 is FRNRAP. V was pared by 4 bases and J by 5 bases, with 5 bases of the junction left unmatched. CDR3 amino acids: CASGSSGEGETQYF. The CDR3 DNA reads as TGTGCTAGTGGTTCTAGCGGGGAGGGGGAGACCCAGTACTTC.

This chain connects TRBV5-1 to TRBJ2-7; D might be TRBD1 (6 bases). CDR1 is SGHRS and CDR2 is YFSETQ in the germline V gene. This CDR3 comprises 13 residues. The germline V and J ends were trimmed by 4 bases and 2 bases, with 10 bases remaining between them. DNA of the CDR3: TGCGCCAGCAGCCCCGAGGGGGCCTACGAGCAGTACTTC. This gives the protein CASSPEGAYEQYF.

V usage is TRBV7-8 and J usage is TRBJ1-1; 11 nucleotides align to TRBD1. This CDR3 has 16 amino acids. CDR1 is SGHVS and CDR2 is FQNEAQ in the germline V gene. Germline trimming cut 5 bases from V and 4 bases from J; bases unmatched to any gene: 9. CDR3 sequence: CASSLGQGAMGTEAFF. In nucleotides, the CDR3 is TGTGCCAGCAGCCTAGGACAGGGGGCTATGGGCACTGAAGCTTTCTTT. The full variable domain, rest sourced from reference TRBV7-8 and TRBJ1-1, is GAGVSQSPRYKVAKRGQDVALRCDPISGHVSLFWYQQALGQGPEFLTYFQNEAQLDKSGLPSDRFFAERPEGSVSTLKIQRTQQEDSAVYLCASSLGQGAMGTEAFFGQGTRLTVV.

The gene calls are TRBV19 and TRBJ2-4, with 7 positions matching TRBD1. The CDR3 sequence is 15 residues long. Germline trimming cut 7 bases from V and 3 bases from J; bases unmatched to any gene: 9. CDR1 is LNHDA, CDR2 SQIVND, per germline (reference sequence). The chain's CDR3 is CASKGQSANKNIQYF. The CDR3 bases are TGTGCCAGTAAGGGACAGTCTGCAAACAAAAACATTCAGTACTTC.

This rearrangement joins TRBV11-3 to TRBJ2-1, with D perhaps TRBD1 (6 bases). Germline V gene lookup returns CDR1 SGHNT and CDR2 YENEEA. The germline V and J ends were trimmed by 6 bases and 8 bases, with 11 bases remaining between them. The CDR3 sequence is 12 residues long. The CDR3 region is CASRLTGHEQFF. CDR3 nucleotide sequence: TGTGCCAGCAGGTTGACAGGTCATGAGCAGTTCTTC.

The chain is built from TRBV5-1 and TRBJ1-1; D unclear. CDR1 is SGHRS, CDR2 YFSETQ, per germline. V was pared by 5 bases and J by 0 bases, with 8 bases between. The CDR3 totals 13 residues. The CDR3 nucleotides read TGCGCCAGCAGGCGAGGTCTGAACACTGAAGCTTTCTTT. This codes for CASRRGLNTEAFF.

This rearrangement joins TRBV19 to TRBJ2-5, with 12 bases lining up with TRBD1. Trimming took 5 bases from V and 5 from J; bases not matched to a gene: 6. The CDR3 runs to 15 residues. CDR1 LNHDA and CDR2 SQIVND come from the germline V gene (reference sequence). CDR3 nucleotide sequence: TGTGCCAGTAGTTTGGGACAGGGGGCGTTTGAGACCCAGTACTTC. Translated: CASSLGQGAFETQYF.

CDR3 bases: TGCGCCAGCAACGCGGGGGGCTCCTACAATGAGCAGTTCTTC. Translated: CASNAGGSYNEQFF. The chain uses TRBV10-1 and TRBJ2-1; 8 bases fit TRBD2. The germline gives CDR1 WNHNN, CDR2 SYGVQD (reference sequence). The CDR3 sequence is 14 residues long. V shed 7 bases, J shed 0 bases, and the junction held 2 bases outside the gene matches.

The chain joins TRBV28 to TRBJ1-5; 11 nucleotides line up with TRBD1. The germline V gene encodes CDR1 MDHEN and CDR2 SYDVKM. The junction had 10 bases not matched to a gene; V was cut back by 6 bases and J by 0 bases. CDR3 length: 18 amino acids. CDR3 region: CASSAGTGGSRSNQPQHF. The CDR3 nucleotides read TGTGCCAGCAGCGCCGGGACAGGGGGGAGCCGTAGCAATCAGCCCCAGCATTTT. The entire variable domain, with the rest obtained from reference TRBV28 and TRBJ1-5, is as follows: DVKVTQSSRYLVKRTGEKVFLECVQDMDHENMFWYRQDPGLGLRLIYFSYDVKMKEKGDIPEGYSVSREKKERFSLILESASTNQTSMYLCASSAGTGGSRSNQPQHFGDGTRLSIL.

The chain joins TRBV19 to TRBJ1-2; 9 bases agree with TRBD1. There are 15 residues in the CDR3. Per the germline V gene, CDR1 is LNHDA and CDR2 is SQIVND (reference sequence). V gave up 9 bases and J gave up 4 bases; unmatched junction bases: 12. CDR3 in amino acids: CASWGTGWAAYGYTF. The CDR3 DNA follows: TGTGCCAGCTGGGGGACAGGGTGGGCGGCCTATGGCTACACCTTC.

This clone was detected a few times. The chain uses TRBV7-2 and TRBJ1-5, with no clear D. The germline V and J ends were trimmed by 5 bases and 2 bases, with 10 bases remaining between them. CDR3 length equals 14 residues. Germline lookup yields CDR1 SGHTA and CDR2 FQGNSA. Here the CDR3 DNA reads TGTGCCAGCAGCCAAAACCAGGGCAATCAGCCCCAGCATTTT. This translates into CASSQNQGNQPQHF.